Listed here is a single T cell receptor (beta chain). The sample comes from a study of technical replicates of blood from a handful of donors. V was clipped by 3 bases and J by 3 bases, with 9 bases between them. The CDR3 covers 12 residues. Germline lookup yields CDR1 GTSNPN and CDR2 SVGIG (reference sequence). Profiled with immunoSEQ multiplex PCR; TCRdb holds only in-frame clones, not every one. Altogether tens of thousands of clones are present, approximately 94% being singletons, with the ten largest covering 0.25%. This receptor was identified in a human donor in good health. The sequenced sample consisted of T cells isolated from PBMCs. This chain links TRBV30 with TRBJ2-7; D might be TRBD1 (6 bases). The CDR3 spells CAWSLQGYEQYF. Written as DNA, the CDR3 is TGTGCCTGGAGCCTACAGGGCTACGAGCAGTACTTC.